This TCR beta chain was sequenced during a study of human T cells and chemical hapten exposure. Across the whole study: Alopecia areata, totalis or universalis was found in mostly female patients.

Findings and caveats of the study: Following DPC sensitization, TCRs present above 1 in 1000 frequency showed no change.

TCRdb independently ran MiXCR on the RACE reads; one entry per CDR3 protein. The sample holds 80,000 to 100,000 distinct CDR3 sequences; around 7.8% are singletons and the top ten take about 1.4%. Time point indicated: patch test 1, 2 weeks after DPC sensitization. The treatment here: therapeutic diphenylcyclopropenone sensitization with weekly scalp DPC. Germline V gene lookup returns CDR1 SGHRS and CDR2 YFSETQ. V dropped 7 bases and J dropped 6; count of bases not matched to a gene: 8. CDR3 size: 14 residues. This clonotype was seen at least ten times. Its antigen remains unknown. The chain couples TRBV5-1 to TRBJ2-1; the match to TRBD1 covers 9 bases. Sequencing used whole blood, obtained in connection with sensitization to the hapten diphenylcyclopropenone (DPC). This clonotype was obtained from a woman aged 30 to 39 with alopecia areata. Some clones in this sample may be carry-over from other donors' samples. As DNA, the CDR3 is TGCGCCAGCGGTCCGGGACAGGGATCCAATGAGCAGTTCTTC. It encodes CASGPGQGSNEQFF.